A single sample is the source of the 23 T cell receptor beta chains below, sequenced in a study of PD-L1 blockade in urothelial cancer. Some clones are missing from TCRdb's copy, which holds only in-frame ones; the method was immunoSEQ multiplex PCR. The sample consists of tens of thousands of clones, 82% of them appearing once. The sample consisted of PBMCs, taken around atezolizumab (anti-PD-L1) treatment. The source is a man in his sixties or seventies with urothelial cancer.

V is TRBV10-3 and J is TRBJ1-2; the D gene is possibly TRBD1 (5 bases). V gave up 4 bases and J gave up 2 bases, with 8 bases separating them. Looked up from germline, CDR1 is ENHRY and CDR2 is SYGVKD. CDR3 length equals 13 residues. Here the CDR3 reads CAISVEGNYGYTF. Written as DNA, the CDR3 is TGTGCCATCAGTGTGGAGGGGAACTATGGCTACACCTTC.

This clone was recorded only once. The V gene is TRBV7-6, the J gene TRBJ2-5; perhaps TRBD1 as D (7 bases). The V end lost 3 bases, the J end lost 4 bases, and 15 bases lay between the germline ends. CDR3 size: 15 residues. Germline CDR1 is SGHVS and CDR2 is FNYEAQ. The CDR3 DNA is TGTGCCAGCAGCTTCGAGGAGGGGGCGGGAGAGACCCAGTACTTC. Its translation is CASSFEEGAGETQYF.

This rearrangement joins TRBV21-1 to TRBJ2-3; the tabulated D call, TRBD1, remains unverified against the DNA. TRBV21-1 is noted as a pseudogene. The CDR3 sequence is 16 residues long. The CDR3 DNA reads TGTGCCAGCAGCAAGGGGGCGGCACAAAGGGCAGATACGCAGTATTTT. Protein product: CASSKGAAQRADTQYF.

The chain joins TRBV6-5 to TRBJ2-3; 7 bases fit TRBD1. V dropped 4 bases and J dropped 3; count of bases not matched to a gene: 10. This CDR3 has 16 amino acids. Germline-derived CDR1 and CDR2 are MNHEY and SVGAGI. The chain's CDR3 is CASSSPTRDSTDTQYF. The CDR3 DNA follows: TGTGCCAGCAGTTCACCAACTCGGGACAGTACAGATACGCAGTATTTT.

The chain has TRBV19 and TRBJ1-1; D unclear. This CDR3 is built from 13 residues. Germline V CDR1 and CDR2: LNHDA, SQIVND (reference sequence). Trimming stripped 2 bases from V and 2 bases from J, with 6 bases between. This CDR3 reads CASSISTNTEAFF. The CDR3, as DNA: TGTGCCAGTAGTATATCGACAAACACTGAAGCTTTCTTT.

To note about this clone: One junction end does not reproduce the germline sequence, and a read error may be involved. The rearrangement uses TRBV10-2 and TRBJ1-4, with D unclear. Germline V lookup: CDR1 WSHSY, CDR2 SAAADI. The CDR3 has 12 amino acids. CDR3 region: CASSLLNENLFF. The CDR3 nucleotides are TGCGCCAGCAGTTTACTTAATGAAAACCTGTTTTTT.

This clone was seen once. The chain has TRBV11-2 and TRBJ2-1; no reliable D call. Germline V CDR1 and CDR2: SGHAT, FQNNGV. The germline V and J ends were trimmed by 3 bases and 9 bases, with 12 bases remaining between them. The CDR3 loop spans 13 amino acids. The CDR3 reads CASSFLVFVEQFF. CDR3 DNA: TGTGCCAGCAGCTTCCTAGTATTCGTTGAGCAGTTCTTC.

The V and J genes are TRBV7-2 and TRBJ1-1; no firm D call. This CDR3 contains 14 residues. V was cut by 1 base and J by 1 base, with 7 bases left in between. Germline V CDR1 and CDR2: SGHTA, FQGNSA. CDR3 in amino acids: CASSLVGPNTEAFF. The CDR3 DNA sequence: TGTGCCAGCAGCTTAGTGGGCCCGAACACTGAAGCTTTCTTT.

The J gene is TRBJ2-1, the V gene TRBV11-3; D uncertain. The V end was cut by 7 bases, the J end by 7 bases, with 17 bases between. The germline V gene has CDR1 SGHNT and CDR2 YENEEA. This CDR3 has 14 residues. CDR3 sequence (DNA): TGTGCCAGCACCCCCCCGGTTATCGGGAATGAGCAGTTCTTC. This codes for CASTPPVIGNEQFF.

This clone was counted between two and nine times. This chain joins TRBV2 and TRBJ2-1; 14 positions agree with TRBD2. Germline values: CDR1 SNHLY, CDR2 FYNNEI. Trimming took 7 bases from V and 10 from J; bases not matched to a gene: 6. CDR3 length: 14 residues. The CDR3 DNA is TGTGCCAGCAAAGGGACTAGCGGGGGAACCGAGCAGTTCTTC. Its protein is CASKGTSGGTEQFF.

J is TRBJ1-5 and V is TRBV10-2; perhaps TRBD1 as D (5 bases). The CDR3 loop spans 16 amino acids. Between the trimmed V and J ends, which lost 3 bases and 0 bases, there was a span of 12 bases. Per germline, CDR1 WSHSY and CDR2 SAAADI. CDR3 sequence reads: CASSDRSGDSNQPQHF. DNA of the CDR3: TGCGCCAGCAGTGATCGGTCGGGGGATAGCAATCAGCCCCAGCATTTT.

This clone showed up just once. This sequence joins TRBV6-1 and TRBJ2-1; 12 nucleotides match TRBD1. Germline V gene sequence: CDR1 MNHNS, CDR2 SASEGT. V dropped 6 bases and J dropped 3; count of bases not matched to a gene: 3. The CDR3 spans 15 residues. CDR3 bases: TGTGCCAGCAGGGGGACAGGGGGCTTCTACAATGAGCAGTTCTTC. This codes for CASRGTGGFYNEQFF.

The V call is TRBV19, the J call TRBJ1-5; tentatively, D is TRBD1 (6 bases). V dropped 5 bases and J dropped 6 bases, with 14 bases sitting between them. This CDR3 spans 14 amino acids. CDR1 and CDR2 from the germline V gene are LNHDA and SQIVND (reference sequence). The CDR3 loop is CASSAQGVGQPQHF. The CDR3 region has the DNA TGTGCCAGTAGTGCACAGGGTGTCGGTCAGCCCCAGCATTTT.

This clone was detected only a few times. The V call is TRBV5-4, the J call TRBJ2-3; tentative D call: TRBD2 (6 bases). Trimming took 3 bases from V and 0 from J, leaving 14 bases between them. CDR3 length equals 16 residues. In germline, CDR1 is SGHNT, CDR2 YYREEE (reference sequence). The CDR3 DNA is TGTGCCAGCAGCTACGACCCCGGGGGTAGCACAGATACGCAGTATTTT. This gives the protein CASSYDPGGSTDTQYF.

The chain links TRBV18 to TRBJ2-7, with TRBD1 identical over 7 bases. This CDR3 contains 14 residues. In germline, CDR1 is KGHSH, CDR2 LQKENI. V was pared by 5 bases and J by 5 bases, with 9 bases of the junction left unmatched. Here the CDR3 DNA reads TGTGCCAGCTCAGCCGACAGGGTCGGACACGAGCAGTACTTC. This gives the protein CASSADRVGHEQYF.

The genes are TRBV29-1 and TRBJ2-3; D uncertain. The CDR3 loop spans 16 amino acids. The germline V and J ends were trimmed by 0 bases and 0 bases, with 13 bases remaining between them. Germline CDR1 and CDR2: SQVTM and ANQGSEA. CDR3 sequence: CSVEDRFEASTDTQYF. In nucleotides, the CDR3 is TGCAGCGTTGAAGATCGTTTTGAGGCTAGCACAGATACGCAGTATTTT.

In the case of this clone: Additional DNA sequences in this sample encode the identical CDR3. J is TRBJ2-1 and V is TRBV7-6; D gene ambiguous. Deletions cut 9 bases from V and 6 bases from J, with 18 bases between. Germline loops: CDR1 SGHVS, CDR2 FNYEAQ. The CDR3 runs 14 residues. In DNA, the CDR3 is TGTGCCAGTAGCCCCGCGCAACCTAGCAATGAGCAGTTCTTC. This gives the protein CASSPAQPSNEQFF. Combining the CDR3 with reference TRBV7-6 and TRBJ2-1 gives the whole variable domain GAGVSQSPRYKVTKRGQDVALRCDPISGHVSLYWYRQALGQGPEFLTYFNYEAQQDKSGLPNDRFSAERPEGSISTLTIQRTEQRDSAMYRCASSPAQPSNEQFFGPGTRLTVL.

V and J are TRBV5-4 and TRBJ1-2, with D perhaps matching TRBD1 (5 bases). With 2 bases removed from V and 5 bases from J, the gap between germline ends came to 16 bases. The germline V gene has CDR1 SGHNT and CDR2 YYREEE (reference sequence). There are 15 residues in the CDR3. The CDR3, as DNA: TGTGCCAGCAGCTTTGACAGCCGGAATCTTTATGGCTACACCTTC. Its protein is CASSFDSRNLYGYTF.

V gene TRBV30 combines with J gene TRBJ2-2, with 11 bases lining up with TRBD2. From germline, CDR1 is GTSNPN and CDR2 SVGIG (reference sequence). This CDR3 contains 15 residues. V gave up 5 bases and J gave up 2 bases; unmatched junction bases: 4. The CDR3 coding sequence is TGTGCCTGGTCGGGACTAGCGGCTAACACCGGGGAGCTGTTTTTT. As protein: CAWSGLAANTGELFF.

The chain recombines TRBV6-1 with TRBJ2-4; no reliable D call. The CDR3 is made up of 15 amino acids. The germline V gene encodes CDR1 MNHNS and CDR2 SASEGT. V lost 3 bases, J lost 0 bases, and 9 bases lay in between. The CDR3 loop reads CASSESAVAKNIQYF. In DNA, the CDR3 is TGTGCCAGCAGTGAGTCGGCGGTAGCCAAAAACATTCAGTACTTC.

The chain recombines TRBV7-2 with TRBJ2-3; 8 nucleotides match TRBD2. Germline-derived CDR1 and CDR2 are SGHTA and FQGNSA. This CDR3 is built from 14 residues. With 4 bases clipped from V and 6 bases from J, the junction kept 6 bases outside the gene matches. CDR3 sequence (DNA): TGTGCCAGCAGCTCCGGGAGGGGGAGGGATACGCAGTATTTT. Its protein product is CASSSGRGRDTQYF.

This chain joins TRBV10-1 and TRBJ2-3; 7 positions agree with TRBD1. This CDR3 comprises 17 residues. The trim removed 7 bases at V and 1 base at J, leaving 14 bases unmatched. Germline V gene sequence: CDR1 WNHNN, CDR2 SYGVQD (reference sequence). The CDR3 region is CASTLYRGPMCTDTQYF. For the CDR3, the DNA is TGCGCCAGCACTTTATACAGGGGCCCAATGTGCACAGATACGCAGTATTTT.

The V call is TRBV19, the J call TRBJ2-7; D not resolved. Germline V gene data show CDR1 as LNHDA and CDR2 as SQIVND (reference sequence). Trimming shortened V by 3 bases and J by 2 bases, and 14 bases separated the two germline ends. This CDR3 has 15 residues. CDR3 DNA: TGTGCCAGTAGTATTCAGCTCCAGGTGGCCTACGAGCAGTACTTC. It translates to CASSIQLQVAYEQYF.